This TCR beta chain was sequenced during a study of cytotoxic CD8 clonotypes in ibrutinib-treated CLL. Study-level information: The average sample held roughly 250,000 productive templates and more than 80,000 productive rearrangements. General study findings and limits: Sampling times (in sustained-remission versus progressing patients) were not the same. The clonality rise at ibrutinib response reflected private clonotype expansion.

Sequenced by immunoSEQ multiplex PCR; TCRdb stores in-frame clones only, minus some. The sample yields some 81,000 clones, roughly 77% seen once. This clone appeared once. No antigen is known for it. Germline assignment: CDR1 SGHVS and CDR2 FQNEAQ. The CDR3 spans 12 residues. Trimming pared 3 bases from V and 11 bases from J, leaving 13 bases between. Specimen: PBMCs, collected after 12 months of ibrutinib treatment. V gene TRBV7-8 combines with J gene TRBJ2-5; TRBD2 might be the D (5 bases). This sequence was found in a human donor with chronic lymphocytic leukemia. CDR3 region: CASSFSVEVQYF. Here the CDR3 DNA reads TGTGCCAGCAGCTTTAGCGTGGAGGTGCAGTACTTC.